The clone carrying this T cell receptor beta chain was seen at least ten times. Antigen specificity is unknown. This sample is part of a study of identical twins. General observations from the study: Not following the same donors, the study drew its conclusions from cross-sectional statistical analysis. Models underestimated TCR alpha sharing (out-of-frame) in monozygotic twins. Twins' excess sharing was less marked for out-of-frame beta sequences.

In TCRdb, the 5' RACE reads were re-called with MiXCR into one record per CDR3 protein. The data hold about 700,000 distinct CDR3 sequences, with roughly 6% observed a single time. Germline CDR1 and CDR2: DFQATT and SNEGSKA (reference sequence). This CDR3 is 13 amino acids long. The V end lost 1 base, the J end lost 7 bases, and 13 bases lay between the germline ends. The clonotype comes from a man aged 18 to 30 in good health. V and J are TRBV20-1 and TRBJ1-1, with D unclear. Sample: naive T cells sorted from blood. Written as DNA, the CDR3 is TGCAGTGCTAGAGCTCCCGGTACGGGTGAAGCTTTCTTT. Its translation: CSARAPGTGEAFF.